The 31 T cell receptor beta chains presented below share a single source sample, sequenced in a study of blood T cell repertoires in COVID-19. Profiling relied on immunoSEQ multiplex PCR, and the TCRdb table lists in-frame clones only, not all of them. This table holds fewer than 350,000 clones, more than 80% found once. The sample consisted of peripheral blood. These receptors originate from a woman in her twenties or thirties with COVID-19, enrolled during active disease.

The chain recombines TRBV9 with TRBJ1-3; D remains unclear. Looked up from germline, CDR1 is SGDLS and CDR2 is YYNGEE. V lost 3 bases and J lost 0, with 4 bases in between. There are 13 residues in the CDR3. The CDR3 sequence: CASSDHSGNTIYF. CDR3 nucleotide sequence: TGTGCCAGCAGCGATCACTCTGGAAACACCATATATTTT. Based on the CDR3 plus reference TRBV9 and TRBJ1-3, the full variable domain is DSGVTQTPKHLITATGQRVTLRCSPRSGDLSVYWYQQSLDQGLQFLIQYYNGEERAKGNILERFSAQQFPDLHSELNLSSLELGDSALYFCASSDHSGNTIYFGEGSWLTVV.

The chain combines TRBV19 with TRBJ1-2; D not resolved. The CDR3 is 15 residues long. Trimming removed 6 bases at V and 7 bases at J, with 21 bases between. Germline V gives CDR1 LNHDA, CDR2 SQIVND (reference sequence). The CDR3 DNA reads TGTGCCAGTAGCCGTACCGGGAGGGAGGAATCTGGCTACACCTTC. This translates into CASSRTGREESGYTF.

The chain is built from TRBV5-4 and TRBJ1-1, with TRBD1 identical over 9 bases. Germline trimming cut 3 bases from V and 3 bases from J; bases unmatched to any gene: 3. The germline gives CDR1 SGHNT, CDR2 YYREEE (reference sequence). This CDR3 has 14 amino acids. CDR3 sequence: CASSYRGQDTEAFF. The CDR3 DNA is TGTGCCAGCAGCTACAGGGGGCAGGACACTGAAGCTTTCTTT.

The chain joins TRBV18 to TRBJ2-1; D is uncertain. The germline gives CDR1 KGHSH, CDR2 LQKENI. The CDR3 contains 14 residues. V was shortened by 2 bases and J by 4 bases, with 9 bases between the two germline ends. The CDR3 coding sequence is TGTGCCAGCTCACCAACGTTGGAGTACAATGAGCAGTTCTTC. Translation: CASSPTLEYNEQFF. The full variable domain, in which reference TRBV18 and TRBJ2-1 provide the parts outside the CDR3, is NAGVMQNPRHLVRRRGQEARLRCSPMKGHSHVYWYRQLPEEGLKFMVYLQKENIIDESGMPKERFSAEFPKEGPSILRIQQVVRGDSAAYFCASSPTLEYNEQFFGPGTRLTVL.

The chain links TRBV7-9 to TRBJ1-6; TRBD1 agrees at 8 bases. The V segment lost 5 bases and the J segment 7 bases; nucleotides outside the gene matches: 4. Germline CDR1 SEHNR, CDR2 FQNEAQ (reference sequence). The CDR3 sequence is 14 residues long. In DNA, the CDR3 is TGTGCCAGCAGCCCCGACAGGGGCAATTCACCCCTCCACTTT. This gives the protein CASSPDRGNSPLHF.

V gene TRBV10-1 combines with J gene TRBJ1-1; tentative D call: TRBD1 (5 bases). Trimming left V 4 bases short and J 4 bases short, with 13 bases between. CDR1 and CDR2 from the germline V gene are WNHNN and SYGVQD (reference sequence). This CDR3 has 14 residues. CDR3 residues: CASSASGHRTEAFF. CDR3 DNA: TGCGCCAGCAGTGCCTCCGGACACCGCACTGAAGCTTTCTTT.

This chain connects TRBV5-8 to TRBJ2-2; 8 nucleotides line up with TRBD2. The V and J ends lost 4 bases and 1 base, in that order; junction bases with no gene match: 9. The CDR3 loop spans 17 amino acids. The germline gives CDR1 SGHTS, CDR2 YDEGEE. The chain's CDR3 is CASSPGLAGRNTGELFF. For the CDR3, the DNA is TGTGCCAGCAGCCCTGGGCTAGCGGGCCGGAACACCGGGGAGCTGTTTTTT.

This clone occurred a few times. The chain combines TRBV5-1 with TRBJ1-3; tentative D call: TRBD1 (6 bases). Trimming left V 4 bases short and J 0 bases short, with 20 bases between. Germline-derived CDR1 and CDR2 are SGHRS and YFSETQ. The CDR3 covers 18 residues. The CDR3 loop reads CASSTGGWERSSGNTIYF. The CDR3 bases are TGCGCCAGCAGCACTGGGGGCTGGGAACGGAGCTCTGGAAACACCATATATTTT.

The chain recombines TRBV3-1 (or the pseudogene TRBV3-2) with TRBJ2-5; 7 nucleotides align to TRBD1. V lost 5 bases to trimming and J lost 1 base; unmatched junction nucleotides: 7. Germline CDR1 and CDR2: LGHDT and YNNKEL (reference sequence). The CDR3 length is 15 residues. The CDR3 bases are TGTGCCAGCAGCTCGGGACAGAACCTCCAAGAGACCCAGTACTTC. Protein product: CASSSGQNLQETQYF.

Here the CDR3 DNA reads TGTGCTAGTTCATTTTCGGCCGACGGACAGGTTATTAATCAGCCCCAGCATTTT. Its protein product is CASSFSADGQVINQPQHF. The chain has TRBV12-5 and TRBJ1-5; 7 nucleotides match TRBD1. Germline CDR1 reads LGHNT; CDR2 reads FRNRAP. The V gene end was trimmed by 8 bases and the J gene end by 4 bases; junction bases not matched to a gene: 20. This CDR3 is built from 18 residues. The variable domain in full, with the rest retrieved from reference TRBV12-5 and TRBJ1-5, is DARVTQTPRHKVTEMGQEVTMRCQPILGHNTVFWYRQTMMQGLELLAYFRNRAPLDDSGMPKDRFSAEMPDATLATLKIQPSEPRDSAVYFCASSFSADGQVINQPQHFGDGTRLSIL.

This chain links TRBV7-9 with TRBJ2-5, with D possibly TRBD1 on 5 matching bases. The germline V gene encodes CDR1 SEHNR and CDR2 FQNEAQ (reference sequence). Trimming cost V 1 base and J 3 bases, with 12 bases left between them. CDR3 length: 15 amino acids. CDR3 amino acids: CASSLGGAREETQYF. The CDR3 DNA follows: TGTGCCAGCAGCTTAGGTGGGGCTAGGGAAGAGACCCAGTACTTC.

This clone was picked up one time. The chain uses TRBV2 and TRBJ2-5; 7 nucleotides line up with TRBD1. Per the germline V gene, CDR1 is SNHLY and CDR2 is FYNNEI. The CDR3 covers 14 residues. The junction had 3 bases not matched to a gene; V was cut back by 4 bases and J by 1 base. This chain's CDR3 is CASSGDRVQETQYF. The CDR3 bases are TGTGCCAGCAGTGGTGACAGGGTCCAAGAGACCCAGTACTTC.

The CDR3 spells CASSLAGREDGYTF. The CDR3 DNA sequence: TGTGCCAGCAGCTTAGCCGGCAGGGAGGATGGCTACACCTTC. The genes are TRBV7-9 and TRBJ1-2; a possible D gene is TRBD1 (5 bases). V was shortened by 0 bases and J by 6 bases, with 11 bases between the two germline ends. The CDR3 runs to 14 residues. CDR1 is SEHNR and CDR2 is FQNEAQ in the germline V gene (reference sequence).

As DNA, the CDR3 is TGTGCCAGCTCACCACAGGTCCAGGGGAGCTCACCCCTCCACTTT. This codes for CASSPQVQGSSPLHF. This sequence joins TRBV18 and TRBJ1-6, with TRBD1 as a possible D gene (6 bases). Trimming removed 1 base from V and 10 bases from J, with 14 bases in between. The CDR3 is 15 amino acids. Germline CDR1 and CDR2: KGHSH and LQKENI.

The count of this clone is one. CDR3 nucleotide sequence: TGCGCCAGCAGCCAAGAGCTAGCGGGTTACTACAATGAGCAGTTCTTC. The encoded protein is CASSQELAGYYNEQFF. The rearrangement uses TRBV4-1 and TRBJ2-1; 8 bases match TRBD2. CDR1 and CDR2 (germline): MGHRA, YSYEKL. J lost 3 bases, V lost 0 bases, and 4 bases had no gene match. This CDR3 spans 16 amino acids.

The chain uses TRBV5-1 and TRBJ2-1; 8 positions agree with TRBD1. Germline V gene lookup returns CDR1 SGHRS and CDR2 YFSETQ. The CDR3 has 14 residues. Germline trimming cut 4 bases from V and 7 bases from J; bases unmatched to any gene: 7. The CDR3 region has the DNA TGCGCCAGCAGCCCGCGGACAGGGTGGAATGAGCAGTTCTTC. Its protein is CASSPRTGWNEQFF.

In DNA, the CDR3 is TGTGCCAGCAGCCCCGGACTAGCGGGGTACAATGAGCAGTTCTTC. Amino acids: CASSPGLAGYNEQFF. V usage is TRBV5-5 and J usage is TRBJ2-1; 12 nucleotides align to TRBD2. V trimming: 4 bases; J trimming: 4 bases; junction bases outside the gene matches: 3. The CDR3 extends over 15 amino acids. Germline V gene sequence: CDR1 SGHKS, CDR2 YYEKEE (reference sequence).

The chain recombines TRBV6-2 or TRBV6-3 with TRBJ2-2; maybe TRBD2 (5 bases). The CDR3 is made up of 15 amino acids. V shed 5 bases and J shed 4 bases, with 14 bases lying between them. Germline CDR1 is MNHEY and CDR2 is SVGEGT. The DNA of the CDR3 is TGTGCCAGCAGTCTCTTAGAGGGAAGCACCGGGGAGCTGTTTTTT. Its translation: CASSLLEGSTGELFF.

The chain combines TRBV27 with TRBJ2-3; 7 bases agree with TRBD2. The CDR3 length is 18 residues. Germline CDR1 MNHEY, CDR2 SMNVEV (reference sequence). With V trimmed by 2 bases and J by 0 bases, 11 bases remained unmatched. CDR3 in amino acids: CASSLRSSGDPSTDTQYF. In nucleotides, the CDR3 is TGTGCCAGCAGTTTAAGGTCTAGCGGAGACCCTAGCACAGATACGCAGTATTTT.

V and J are TRBV4-2 and TRBJ2-7, with D tentatively TRBD1 (6 bases). V dropped 2 bases and J dropped 0 bases, with 11 bases sitting between them. The CDR3 loop spans 15 amino acids. Germline V CDR1 and CDR2: LGHNA, YNFKEQ. DNA for the CDR3: TGTGCCAGCAGCCAAAGACTGGACAGCTCCTACGAGCAGTACTTC. Its translation: CASSQRLDSSYEQYF.

V and J are TRBV7-8 and TRBJ1-1; TRBD1 might be the D (6 bases). V lost 8 bases and J 1 base, leaving 14 bases between the germline ends. The CDR3 contains 14 residues. CDR1 and CDR2 (germline): SGHVS, FQNEAQ. CDR3 in DNA: TGTGCCAGCTTCAGGGGACGGGGGAACACTGAAGCTTTCTTT. It is translated as CASFRGRGNTEAFF.

The V call is TRBV2, the J call TRBJ2-2; 8 nucleotides agree with TRBD2. After removal of 5 bases from V and 0 bases from J, the junction contained 5 bases not matched to a gene. CDR1 SNHLY and CDR2 FYNNEI come from the germline V gene. The CDR3 consists of 16 residues. CDR3 residues: CASSSRLATNTGELFF. The DNA of the CDR3 is TGTGCCAGCAGTTCCCGACTAGCGACGAACACCGGGGAGCTGTTTTTT.

This sequence joins TRBV30 and TRBJ1-3; no definite D call. CDR1 and CDR2 from the germline V gene are GTSNPN and SVGIG (reference sequence). Between the trimmed V and J ends, which lost 5 bases and 4 bases, there was a span of 15 bases. The CDR3 totals 14 residues. CDR3 in DNA: TGTGCCTGGGGAACCGGTGCGAGAGGAAACACCATATATTTT. Its translation is CAWGTGARGNTIYF.

The V call is TRBV7-9, the J call TRBJ1-2, with D uncertain. The CDR3 runs to 16 residues. Trimming took off 0 bases at V and 0 bases at J, with 11 bases between the two ends. Germline CDR1 reads SEHNR; CDR2 reads FQNEAQ (reference sequence). As DNA, the CDR3 is TGTGCCAGCAGCTTAGCGAGCGACGGTCCTAACTATGGCTACACCTTC. This translates into CASSLASDGPNYGYTF.

The CDR3 sequence is CASSQRLAGVAGELFF. CDR3 nucleotide sequence: TGTGCCAGCAGCCAACGACTAGCGGGAGTCGCCGGGGAGCTGTTTTTT. V usage is TRBV14 and J usage is TRBJ2-2, with 12 bases aligning to TRBD2. This CDR3 spans 16 amino acids. Germline CDR1 is SGHDN and CDR2 is FVKESK. J lost 6 bases, V lost 2 bases, and 4 bases had no gene match.

The genes are TRBV28 and TRBJ2-1; the D gene is possibly TRBD1 (6 bases). The length of the CDR3 is 17 residues. CDR1 is MDHEN, CDR2 SYDVKM, per germline. The V and J ends lost 3 bases and 3 bases respectively, with 18 bases between them. In DNA form, the CDR3 reads TGTGCCAGCAGTTTGGAAACAGGGTCCCCCTACTACAATGAGCAGTTCTTC. Protein: CASSLETGSPYYNEQFF. The full variable domain, its missing parts supplied by reference TRBV28 and TRBJ2-1, is DVKVTQSSRYLVKRTGEKVFLECVQDMDHENMFWYRQDPGLGLRLIYFSYDVKMKEKGDIPEGYSVSREKKERFSLILESASTNQTSMYLCASSLETGSPYYNEQFFGPGTRLTVL.

The chain recombines TRBV5-4 with TRBJ1-2, with TRBD1 matching over 9 bases. Germline V lookup: CDR1 SGHNT, CDR2 YYREEE (reference sequence). With 4 bases clipped from V and 0 bases from J, the junction kept 13 bases outside the gene matches. The CDR3 runs to 18 residues. The DNA of the CDR3 is TGTGCCAGCAGCCGCCCGGGACAGGGTCTGGGGGCTAACTATGGCTACACCTTC. Protein product: CASSRPGQGLGANYGYTF.

The chain carries TRBV7-9 and TRBJ2-1; 7 bases map to TRBD2. Per the germline V gene, CDR1 is SEHNR and CDR2 is FQNEAQ (reference sequence). This CDR3 comprises 17 residues. The V and J ends lost 5 bases and 5 bases, in that order; junction bases with no gene match: 15. CDR3 residues: CASSKPTSGIRDNEQFF. The DNA for the CDR3 is TGTGCCAGCAGCAAACCCACGAGCGGGATTAGGGACAATGAGCAGTTCTTC. Filled out from reference TRBV7-9 and TRBJ2-1, the complete variable domain reads DTGVSQNPRHKITKRGQNVTFRCDPISEHNRLYWYRQTLGQGPEFLTYFQNEAQLEKSRLLSDRFSAERPKGSFSTLEIQRTEQGDSAMYLCASSKPTSGIRDNEQFFGPGTRLTVL.

The chain has TRBV19 and TRBJ2-5; D is perhaps TRBD2 (8 bases). The CDR3 length is 16 residues. Germline loops: CDR1 LNHDA, CDR2 SQIVND (reference sequence). Trimming pared 3 bases from V and 2 bases from J, leaving 16 bases between. The CDR3 DNA follows: TGTGCCAGTAGTATGGGCGGGGGGACAGCGCAAGAGACCCAGTACTTC. Its protein product is CASSMGGGTAQETQYF.

The chain employs TRBV5-1 and TRBJ1-1; the D is unclear. V shed 0 bases and J shed 1 base, with 13 bases lying between them. The CDR3 covers 16 residues. The germline V gene encodes CDR1 SGHRS and CDR2 YFSETQ. CDR3 DNA: TGCGCCAGCAGCTTGGCCGTGAGTCTTAAGAACACTGAAGCTTTCTTT. This sequence encodes CASSLAVSLKNTEAFF. Supplemented by reference TRBV5-1 and TRBJ1-1, the full variable domain reads KAGVTQTPRYLIKTRGQQVTLSCSPISGHRSVSWYQQTPGQGLQFLFEYFSETQRNKGNFPGRFSGRQFSNSRSEMNVSTLELGDSALYLCASSLAVSLKNTEAFFGQGTRLTVV.

This clone showed up just once. J is TRBJ2-1 and V is TRBV2; 9 nucleotides align to TRBD1. Losses at the gene ends were 11 bases for V and 2 bases for J; bases not matched to a gene: 4. The germline gives CDR1 SNHLY, CDR2 FYNNEI. This CDR3 comprises 13 residues. As DNA, the CDR3 is TGTGCCGGAAGACAGGGGGCCTACAATGAGCAGTTCTTC. Its translation is CAGRQGAYNEQFF.